This T cell receptor beta chain was sequenced for a study of T cell repertoires in cytomegalovirus infection (dated by TCRdb to about 2019). Describing the broader study: The HLA type of each donor mattered for the analysis, because public TCR beta signatures pointed to carriage of CMV infection along with the matching HLA type.

This clonotype was counted a few times. Its antigen is not yet known. No per-base quality is available; no much larger clone lies one base away. On the study overall, not on this receptor specifically: In both this cohort and an independent cohort of some 350 donors, the cumulative frequency of public TCR beta family members distinguished carriers of CMV infection plus the relevant HLA type. The ex vivo response was dominated by HLA-C-restricted CMV-specific TCR beta clonotypes, which also provided the single most frequent clonotype in two of eight donors.

CDR1 and CDR2 are drawn from the germline V gene: MRHNA, SNTAGT. The CDR3 covers 15 residues, taking in both the cysteine and the phenylalanine. Only CDR3 DNA is held: 45 bases, read in frame from base 1. V and J are trimmed by 5 bases and 5 bases, and the gene matches miss 6 bases of the junction. The listed sequencing device is Illumina HiSeq 1500. TCRdb reprocessing: public reads trimmed at Q25 with fastp, clones called with MiXCR, in-frame beta chains kept. For every CDR3 protein sequence, its rows merge into one entry that carries the most common genes and DNA. Within this sample are roughly 68,000 distinct CDR3 sequences, with under 25% of them counted one time only. The leading ten clones occupy over 70% of the sample.

The sequenced material came from PBMCs, sequenced either directly or after in vitro stimulation (not recorded which). This TCR came from a human donor in good health (CMV status not recorded). Some clones in this sample may be carry-over from other donors' samples. The chain couples TRBV6-4 to TRBJ2-2; a stretch of 9 junction bases matches TRBD1. The DNA sequence is as follows: TGTGCCAGCAGTACGGGACAGGGCTCTACCGGGGAGCTGTTTTTT. Its product reads: CASSTGQGSTGELFF.